Shown below are 27 T cell receptor beta chains from a single sample sequenced in a study of cytomegalovirus exposure and HLA in healthy donors. The PCR was carried out with 60 Vbeta primers and 13 Jbeta primers. Clones were read by immunoSEQ multiplex PCR, and TCRdb kept only the in-frame ones, dropping some. The sample has 150,000 to 200,000 clones, approximately 84% seen once. The sample was PBMCs. These receptors all stem from a girl younger than two in good health and CMV-seronegative.

The genes are TRBV29-1 and TRBJ2-3; 7 bases agree with TRBD1. CDR3 size: 11 residues. V shed 6 bases, J shed 6 bases, and the junction held 3 bases outside the gene matches. Germline values: CDR1 SQVTM, CDR2 ANQGSEA. The DNA for the CDR3 is TGCAGCGTCGTCAGGGGGGATACGCAGTATTTT. Residues: CSVVRGDTQYF.

Points on this clone: One junction end does not reproduce the germline sequence, and a read error may be involved. J is TRBJ1-2 and V is TRBV7-9; D remains ambiguous. The CDR3 has 13 residues. Germline V gives CDR1 SEHNR, CDR2 FQNEAQ (reference sequence). The CDR3 here is CSSVLAGVDGYTF. CDR3 DNA sequence: TGTTCCAGCGTACTGGCCGGGGTGGATGGCTACACCTTC.

This chain connects TRBV30 to TRBJ2-2; 7 nucleotides agree with TRBD1. The CDR3 extends over 13 amino acids. V gave up 2 bases and J gave up 6 bases; unmatched junction bases: 3. Germline CDR1 is GTSNPN and CDR2 is SVGIG (reference sequence). CDR3 in DNA: TGTGCCTGGAGTTACAGGGGAGCCGGGGAGCTGTTTTTT. This encodes CAWSYRGAGELFF.

The genes are TRBV6-4 and TRBJ2-7; D is perhaps TRBD1 (5 bases). Germline V CDR1 and CDR2: MRHNA, SNTAGT. The CDR3 totals 13 residues. The V end lost 7 bases, the J end lost 7 bases, and 17 bases lay between the germline ends. This CDR3 reads CASTRQSVGEQYF. CDR3 nucleotides: TGTGCCAGCACCCGACAGTCCGTGGGTGAGCAGTACTTC.

In DNA form, the CDR3 reads TGTGCCAGTAACCCCGGGACAGGGGGGTACGAGCAGTACTTC. It codes for CASNPGTGGYEQYF. The chain has TRBV19 and TRBJ2-7; 11 nucleotides match TRBD1. The germline CDR1 and CDR2 sequences are LNHDA and SQIVND (reference sequence). The CDR3 contains 14 residues. V dropped 7 bases and J dropped 4; count of bases not matched to a gene: 6.

This clone was recorded once. The chain is built from TRBV6-1 and TRBJ2-5, with D possibly matching TRBD2 (6 bases). The end of the DNA fits TRBJ2-7 better, so the J call may be wrong. Germline lookup yields CDR1 MNHNS and CDR2 SASEGT. This CDR3 is built from 13 residues. CDR3 sequence (DNA): TGTGCCAGCAGCCGGGACTCTCCGTACGAGCAGTACTTC. Its protein is CASSRDSPYEQYF.

This chain links TRBV27 with TRBJ1-4; 9 bases are shared with TRBD1. The CDR3 length is 15 residues. Unmatched junction bases numbered 12, after V lost 6 bases and J lost 10 bases. Germline lookup yields CDR1 MNHEY and CDR2 SMNVEV (reference sequence). CDR3: CASRTTGTGFGKLFF. The DNA for the CDR3 is TGTGCCAGCAGGACTACCGGGACAGGGTTTGGAAAACTGTTTTTT.

The chain carries TRBV7-3 and TRBJ2-2; tentative D call: TRBD2 (6 bases). Germline V gene data show CDR1 as SGHTA and CDR2 as FQGTGA. Trimming shortened V by 5 bases and J by 6 bases, and 19 bases separated the two germline ends. There are 16 residues in the CDR3. Written as DNA, the CDR3 is TGTGCCAGCAGCCGACTAGGTGGCGTGAGTCCCGGGGAGCTGTTTTTT. Protein sequence: CASSRLGGVSPGELFF.

This chain uses TRBV18 with TRBJ2-5; D gene unclear. The ends were cut back, 5 bases at V and 3 bases at J, with 4 bases in the middle. In germline, CDR1 is KGHSH, CDR2 LQKENI. The CDR3 extends over 11 amino acids. The CDR3 loop is CASSSEETQYF. The CDR3 DNA reads TGTGCCAGCTCATCAGAAGAGACCCAGTACTTC.

V and J are TRBV7-8 and TRBJ1-2; D uncertain. This CDR3 has 14 residues. V was shortened by 0 bases and J by 3 bases, with 8 bases between the two germline ends. The germline CDR1 and CDR2 sequences are SGHVS and FQNEAQ. The CDR3 loop is CASSLAADYYGYTF. The CDR3 coding sequence is TGTGCCAGCAGCTTAGCGGCGGACTACTATGGCTACACCTTC.

This clone was observed a few times. The V call is TRBV9, the J call TRBJ2-5, with D maybe TRBD2 (6 bases). V lost 0 bases to trimming and J lost 2 bases, with 11 bases between them. This CDR3 has 15 amino acids. Per the germline V gene, CDR1 is SGDLS and CDR2 is YYNGEE. In DNA, the CDR3 is TGTGCCAGCAGCGTAGGAATAGCGGTACAAGAGACCCAGTACTTC. This gives the protein CASSVGIAVQETQYF.

The chain joins TRBV5-1 to TRBJ2-7; TRBD1 is a possible D gene (5 bases). This CDR3 has 14 amino acids. Germline V gives CDR1 SGHRS, CDR2 YFSETQ. V was trimmed by 0 bases and J by 3 bases, leaving 10 bases between them. Here the CDR3 reads CASSLEGLYYEQYF. Written as DNA, the CDR3 is TGCGCCAGCAGCTTGGAGGGGCTCTACTACGAGCAGTACTTC.

The chain links TRBV18 to TRBJ2-7; no definite D call. CDR3 length equals 13 residues. Germline CDR1 KGHSH, CDR2 LQKENI. V was cut by 6 bases and J by 3 bases, with 12 bases left in between. CDR3 loop: CASSIARGYEQYF. The CDR3 DNA reads TGTGCCAGCTCTATTGCCCGAGGCTACGAGCAGTACTTC.

The rearrangement uses TRBV29-1 and TRBJ1-3; 8 bases line up with TRBD1. CDR1 is SQVTM, CDR2 ANQGSEA, per germline. This CDR3 contains 15 residues. The V gene end was trimmed by 6 bases and the J gene end by 0 bases; junction bases not matched to a gene: 7. The CDR3 DNA sequence: TGCAGCGTAGGATACACAGGGGGCTCTGGAAACACCATATATTTT. Protein product: CSVGYTGGSGNTIYF. The full variable domain, its missing parts supplied by reference TRBV29-1 and TRBJ1-3, is SAVISQKPSRDICQRGTSLTIQCQVDSQVTMMFWYRQQPGQSLTLIATANQGSEATYESGFVIDKFPISRPNLTFSTLTVSNMSPEDSSIYLCSVGYTGGSGNTIYFGEGSWLTVV.

The J gene is TRBJ2-5, the V gene TRBV4-1; possibly TRBD1 for D (6 bases). The V end lost 1 base, the J end lost 4 bases, and 16 bases lay between the germline ends. Germline V lookup: CDR1 MGHRA, CDR2 YSYEKL. CDR3 length: 16 residues. The DNA of the CDR3 is TGCGCCAGCAGCCAAGCTACAGGGCTCCTTGTAGAGACCCAGTACTTC. It translates to CASSQATGLLVETQYF.

This clone was seen a handful of times. The rearrangement joins TRBV30 to TRBJ1-3, with D uncertain. This CDR3 contains 14 residues. The V end was cut by 2 bases, the J end by 1 base, with 9 bases between. CDR1 is GTSNPN and CDR2 is SVGIG in the germline V gene (reference sequence). CDR3 coding DNA: TGTGCCTGGAGTTACGGAGGATCTGGAAACACCATATATTTT. Its protein product is CAWSYGGSGNTIYF.

This chain connects TRBV11-1 to TRBJ2-2; no clear D. Deletions cut 2 bases from V and 1 base from J, with 8 bases between. Germline V gene sequence: CDR1 SGHAT, CDR2 FQDESV (reference sequence). The CDR3 loop spans 15 amino acids. CDR3 in amino acids: CASSLFPVNTGELFF. CDR3 sequence (DNA): TGTGCCAGCAGCTTATTTCCAGTGAACACCGGGGAGCTGTTTTTT. Filled out from reference TRBV11-1 and TRBJ2-2, the complete variable domain reads EAEVAQSPRYKITEKSQAVAFWCDPISGHATLYWYRQILGQGPELLVQFQDESVVDDSQLPKDRFSAERLKGVDSTLKIQPAELGDSAMYLCASSLFPVNTGELFFGEGSRLTVL.

The CDR3 DNA follows: TGTGCCAGCAGCTCCGTCCGGGACAGCCAAGAGACCCAGTACTTC. This codes for CASSSVRDSQETQYF. The chain carries TRBV7-2 and TRBJ2-5; TRBD1 matches at 7 bases. The CDR3 is made up of 15 amino acids. V was pared by 4 bases and J by 1 base, with 6 bases of the junction left unmatched. CDR1 and CDR2 from the germline V gene are SGHTA and FQGNSA.

The chain employs TRBV6-5 and TRBJ2-7; the match to TRBD2 covers 7 bases. Germline V gene lookup returns CDR1 MNHEY and CDR2 SVGAGI. V lost 5 bases and J lost 9; bases outside the gene matches: 7. This CDR3 contains 12 residues. Here the CDR3 reads CASSVLGGRQYF. DNA of the CDR3: TGTGCCAGCAGTGTCCTAGGCGGGAGGCAGTACTTC.

This clone came up once. The same CDR3 is also encoded by other DNA sequences in this sample. The chain carries TRBV6-5 and TRBJ2-1; 12 bases are a match to TRBD2. Per the germline V gene, CDR1 is MNHEY and CDR2 is SVGAGI. The CDR3 is 16 residues long. V dropped 0 bases and J dropped 6; count of bases not matched to a gene: 3. The CDR3 sequence: CASSYSPSGRANEQFF. The CDR3 nucleotides are TGTGCCAGCAGTTACTCGCCTAGCGGGAGGGCCAATGAGCAGTTCTTC.

Only one count was recorded for this clone. V gene TRBV30 combines with J gene TRBJ2-2; a possible D gene is TRBD1 (6 bases). Trimming took 2 bases from V and 5 from J, leaving 9 bases between them. This CDR3 region has 13 residues. Germline V gene lookup returns CDR1 GTSNPN and CDR2 SVGIG (reference sequence). The CDR3 reads CAWSPGETGELFF. CDR3 bases: TGTGCCTGGAGTCCAGGGGAAACCGGGGAGCTGTTTTTT. Filled out from reference TRBV30 and TRBJ2-2, the complete variable domain reads SQTIHQWPATLVQPVGSPLSLECTVEGTSNPNLYWYRQAAGRGLQLLFYSVGIGQISSEVPQNLSASRPQDRQFILSSKKLLLSDSGFYLCAWSPGETGELFFGEGSRLTVL.

The genes are TRBV30 and TRBJ1-5, with D possibly TRBD1 on 6 matching bases. There are 15 residues in the CDR3. The germline CDR1 and CDR2 sequences are GTSNPN and SVGIG (reference sequence). V shed 1 base and J shed 5 bases, with 15 bases lying between them. The CDR3 DNA follows: TGTGCCTGGAGTGAGGACTCCCAGGGGTATCAGCCCCAGCATTTT. Its translation: CAWSEDSQGYQPQHF.

This clone was recorded a few times. J is TRBJ1-5 and V is TRBV2; possibly TRBD1 for D (6 bases). Trimming took 8 bases from V and 2 from J, leaving 13 bases between them. This CDR3 is built from 14 residues. The germline V gene has CDR1 SNHLY and CDR2 FYNNEI. The CDR3, as DNA: TGTGCCAGCCTGCAGGGGTTCGGCAATCAGCCCCAGCATTTT. Protein sequence: CASLQGFGNQPQHF.

The chain combines TRBV11-3 with TRBJ2-2; D is perhaps TRBD1 (5 bases). The V and J ends lost 1 base and 4 bases respectively, with 13 bases between them. This CDR3 is 16 amino acids long. Germline loops: CDR1 SGHNT, CDR2 YENEEA. The CDR3 DNA reads as TGTGCCAGCAGCTTAGCAAGGGCAGGGATCACCGGGGAGCTGTTTTTT. This encodes CASSLARAGITGELFF. Using reference TRBV11-3 and TRBJ2-2 for the parts outside the CDR3, the full variable domain is EAGVVQSPRYKIIEKKQPVAFWCNPISGHNTLYWYLQNLGQGPELLIRYENEEAVDDSQLPKDRFSAERLKGVDSTLKIQPAELGDSAVYLCASSLARAGITGELFFGEGSRLTVL.

The V call is TRBV9, the J call TRBJ2-5, with a tentative D call TRBD1 (6 bases). The CDR3 contains 15 residues. V was trimmed by 3 bases and J by 1 base, leaving 13 bases between them. The germline gives CDR1 SGDLS, CDR2 YYNGEE. The CDR3 DNA reads TGTGCCAGCAGCGAGACAGGACTGGGCCAAGAGACCCAGTACTTC. The encoded protein is CASSETGLGQETQYF.

This rearrangement joins TRBV29-1 to TRBJ1-2; 8 bases line up with TRBD1. Germline V CDR1 and CDR2: SQVTM, ANQGSEA. V lost 5 bases and J lost 0; bases outside the gene matches: 11. The CDR3 sequence is 16 residues long. The CDR3 is CSVYPGTGAPNYGYTF. CDR3 bases: TGCAGCGTTTATCCCGGGACAGGTGCCCCTAACTATGGCTACACCTTC.

This sequence joins TRBV7-9 and TRBJ2-1; no clear D. V shed 4 bases and J shed 7 bases, with 8 bases lying between them. Germline CDR1 SEHNR, CDR2 FQNEAQ (reference sequence). This CDR3 has 12 amino acids. The CDR3 coding sequence is TGTGCCAGCAGCTCAAACTCTAATGAGCAGTTCTTC. This translates into CASSSNSNEQFF.